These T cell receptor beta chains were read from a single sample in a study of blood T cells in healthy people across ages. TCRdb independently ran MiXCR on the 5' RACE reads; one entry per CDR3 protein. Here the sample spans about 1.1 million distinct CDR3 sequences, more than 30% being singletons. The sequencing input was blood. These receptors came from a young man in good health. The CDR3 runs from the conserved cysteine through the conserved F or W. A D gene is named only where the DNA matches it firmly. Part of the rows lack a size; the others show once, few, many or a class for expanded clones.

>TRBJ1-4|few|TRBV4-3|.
TGCGCCAGCAGCCAAGGGGTAGGGCAACGAGAAAAACTGTTTTTT
CASSQGVGQREKLFF
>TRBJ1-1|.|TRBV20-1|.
TGCAGTGCTAGTCTATCGGCAGGTCCTGAAGCTTTCTTT
CSASLSAGPEAFF
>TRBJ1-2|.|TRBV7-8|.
TGTGCCAGCAGCTTAGTGTCAGCGTTTAACTATGGCTACACCTTC
CASSLVSAFNYGYTF
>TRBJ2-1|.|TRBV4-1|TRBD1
TGCGCCAGCAGCCGAGGCGACAGGGACTACAATGAGCAGTTCTTC
CASSRGDRDYNEQFF
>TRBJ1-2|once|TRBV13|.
TGTGCCAGCAGCTGCCGGAGGCTGAGCTATGGCTACACCTTC
CASSCRRLSYGYTF
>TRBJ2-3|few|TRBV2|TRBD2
TGTGCCAGCAGACGTTTGACTAGCGGGGGGGCAGAGGATACGCAGTATTTT
CASRRLTSGGAEDTQYF
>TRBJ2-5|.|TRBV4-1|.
TGCGCCAGCAGCCAAATAGGAGGGGGTCAAGAGACCCAGTACTTC
CASSQIGGGQETQYF
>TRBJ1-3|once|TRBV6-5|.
TGTGCCAGCAGTTACTGGTATTCCAACACCATATATTTT
CASSYWYSNTIYF
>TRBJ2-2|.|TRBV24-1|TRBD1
TGTGCCACCAGTGACCACCGACAGGGCCCCGGGGAGCTGTTTTTT
CATSDHRQGPGELFF
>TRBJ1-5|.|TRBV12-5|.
TGTGCTAGTGGGGAGGGGGGTGGCAATCAGCCCCAGCATTTT
CASGEGGGNQPQHF
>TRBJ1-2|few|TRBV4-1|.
TGCGCCAGCAGCCCGGGTGGAAGCTACACCTTC
CASSPGGSYTF
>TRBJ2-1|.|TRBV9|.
TGTGCCGGCAGCGTAGTTCAGGACCAGCAGTTCTTC
CAGSVVQDQQFF
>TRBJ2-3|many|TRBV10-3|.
TGTGCCATCAGTCCGGCGGGGGCAAACACAGATACGCAGTATTTT
CAISPAGANTDTQYF
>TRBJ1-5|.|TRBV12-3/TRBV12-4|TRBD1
TGTGCCAGCAGTCGACAGGGGAATCAGCCCCGGCATTTT
CASSRQGNQPRHF
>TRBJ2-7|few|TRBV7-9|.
TGTGCCAGCAGCCCCCGGGTCGCCCCCTACGAGCAGTACTTC
CASSPRVAPYEQYF
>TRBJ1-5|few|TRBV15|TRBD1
TGTGCCACCAGCAGGGACAGGAATTATCAGCCCCAGCATTTT
CATSRDRNYQPQHF
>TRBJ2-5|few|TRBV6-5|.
TGTGCCAGCAGAGGAGGAATCCACGCGGGGACCCAGTACTTC
CASRGGIHAGTQYF
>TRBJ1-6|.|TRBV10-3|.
TGTGCCATCAGTGAGTCGCCGGACGTGGATCCCCTCCACTTT
CAISESPDVDPLHF
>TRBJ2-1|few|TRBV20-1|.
TGCAGTGCCAGGTCCCAGACAGCCAATGAGCAGTTCTTC
CSARSQTANEQFF
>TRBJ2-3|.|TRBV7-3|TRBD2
TGTGCCAGCAGCTCTAGCGGGGGGGCCATTGATACGCAGTATTTT
CASSSSGGAIDTQYF
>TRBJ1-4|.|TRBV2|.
TGTGCCAGCCAGAGGGCTAGGATGGGAGAAAAACTGTTTTTT
CASQRARMGEKLFF
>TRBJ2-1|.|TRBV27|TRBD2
TGTGTCAGCGGGACTAGCGGGGGCTTATACAATGAGCAGTTCTTC
CVSGTSGGLYNEQFF
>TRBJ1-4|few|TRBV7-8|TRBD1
TGTGCCAGCAGCCGAACGGACAGGGTCGGCGAAAAACTGTTTTTT
CASSRTDRVGEKLFF
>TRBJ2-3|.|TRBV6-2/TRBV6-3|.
TGTGCCAGCAGTTACTCAGGAGCGTTAGATACGCAGTATTTT
CASSYSGALDTQYF
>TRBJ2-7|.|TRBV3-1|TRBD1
TGTGCCAGCAGCCATCCAGACTTGGACAGGGGCGGCCTGGAGCAGTACTTC
CASSHPDLDRGGLEQYF
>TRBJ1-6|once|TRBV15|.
TGTGCCACCAGCACATTACTTGCACCCCTCCACTTT
CATSTLLAPLHF
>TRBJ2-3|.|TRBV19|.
TGTGCCAGTAATCAGGGGCTGGGTCTCACAGATACGCAGTATTTT
CASNQGLGLTDTQYF
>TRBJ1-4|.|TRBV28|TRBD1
TGTGCCAGCAGTCCCCTAGGAGGGGGCAACCCCAAACTGTTTTTT
CASSPLGGGNPKLFF
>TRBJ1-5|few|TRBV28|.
TGTGCCAGCACCCCCCTTCGAGAGGGGCAAGACAATCAGCCCCAGCATTTT
CASTPLREGQDNQPQHF
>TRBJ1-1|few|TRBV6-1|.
TGTGCCAGCACCGGAAGGGGTTTGGCTTTCTTT
CASTGRGLAFF
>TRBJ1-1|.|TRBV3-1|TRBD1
TGTGCCAGCAGCCTGGGACAGGAGAGGACTGAAGCTTTCTTT
CASSLGQERTEAFF
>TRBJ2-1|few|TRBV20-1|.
TGCAGTGCTGCCCCCGGGAACTACAATGAGCAGTTCTTC
CSAAPGNYNEQFF
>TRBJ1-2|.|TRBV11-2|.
TGTGCCAGCAGCTTAAAACAGGGAACGTTAGGCTACACCTTC
CASSLKQGTLGYTF
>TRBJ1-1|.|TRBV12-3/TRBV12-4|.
TGTGCCAGCAGCCCACAGGGTCTCGCTGAAGTTTTCTTT
CASSPQGLAEVFF
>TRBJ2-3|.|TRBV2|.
TGTGCCAGCAGGAGGCAATCTAGCACAGATACGCAGTATTTT
CASRRQSSTDTQYF
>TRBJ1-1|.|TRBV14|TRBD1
TGTGCCAGCAGCCCGCTGGGACAGGGGGTAACGGACACTGAAGCTTTCTTT
CASSPLGQGVTDTEAFF
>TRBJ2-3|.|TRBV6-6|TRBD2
TGTGCCAGCAGTTGGGGACTAGCGGGGGATACGCAGTATTTT
CASSWGLAGDTQYF
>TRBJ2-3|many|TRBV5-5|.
TGTGCCAGCAGCCCTGGACTGAACGTGCAGGTGGATACGCAGTATTTT
CASSPGLNVQVDTQYF
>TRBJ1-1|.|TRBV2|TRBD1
TGTGCCAGCAGGCACGACAGGGGGAACACTGAAGCTTTCTTT
CASRHDRGNTEAFF
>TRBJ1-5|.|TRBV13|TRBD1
TGTGCCAGCAGCTCCAACAGGGGTAGCAATCAGCCCCAGCATTTT
CASSSNRGSNQPQHF
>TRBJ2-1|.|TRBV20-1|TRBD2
TGCAGTGCTAGAGATCCCAATCGCGGGGGGGTTTATAATGAGCAGTTCTTC
CSARDPNRGGVYNEQFF
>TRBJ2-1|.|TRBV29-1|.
TGCAGCGTGGACTACTCTAGCGACAGCCCCTACAATGAGCAGTTCTTC
CSVDYSSDSPYNEQFF
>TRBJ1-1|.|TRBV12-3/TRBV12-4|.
TGTGCCAGCAGTTTTGGGTACACTGAAGCTTTCTTT
CASSFGYTEAFF
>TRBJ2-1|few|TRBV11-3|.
TGTGCCAGCAGCTTAGACGGGATGTCTGAGCAGTTCTTC
CASSLDGMSEQFF
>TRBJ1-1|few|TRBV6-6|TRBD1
TGTGCCAGCAGCATGGCTCCGGGACAGGGGGCTGAAGCTTTCTTT
CASSMAPGQGAEAFF
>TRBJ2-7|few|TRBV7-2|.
TGTGCCAGCAGCTCCCTGGGGGTGGAAGGGGACGAGCAGTACTTC
CASSSLGVEGDEQYF
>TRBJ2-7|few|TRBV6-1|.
TGTGCCAGCAGTGAAGCAAGTGGCGGGGCGCAGTACTTC
CASSEASGGAQYF
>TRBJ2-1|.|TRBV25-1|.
TGTGCCAGCAGTGAATATGGGGGGGGGCAGGATGAGCAGTTCTTC
CASSEYGGGQDEQFF
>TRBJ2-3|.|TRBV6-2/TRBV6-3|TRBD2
TGTGCCAGCAGTTACTCGATATCTAGCGGGGGACCGGATACGCAGTATTTT
CASSYSISSGGPDTQYF
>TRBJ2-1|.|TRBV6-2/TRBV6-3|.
TGTGCCAGCTCGAGACGAGGAGACTCCTACAATGAGCAGTTCTTC
CASSRRGDSYNEQFF
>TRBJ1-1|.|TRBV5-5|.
TGTGCCAGCAGCCTAGACAGACTAAAAGCTTTCTTT
CASSLDRLKAFF
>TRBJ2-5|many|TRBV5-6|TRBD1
TGTGCCAGCACTATTCTGACAGGGGGCTTTTCTGGCCAAGAGACCCAGTACTTC
CASTILTGGFSGQETQYF
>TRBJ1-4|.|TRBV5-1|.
TGCGCCAGCAGCTTGGTGGGGCGGGGATTGGAAAAACTGTTTTTT
CASSLVGRGLEKLFF